A single count supports the clone carrying this T cell receptor (beta chain). As yet, its antigen is unknown. The sample comes from a study of identifying expanded T cells in peripheral blood. General observations from the study: Across healthy donors, higher total template counts meant significantly greater approximately two-week count variance. Differentially abundant clones: around 1.1 between replicates, about 15 at 2 to 3 weeks, approximately 18 at four.

V shed 4 bases, J shed 2 bases, and the junction held 5 bases outside the gene matches. Looked up from germline, CDR1 is SGHNT and CDR2 is YYREEE (reference sequence). The CDR3 loop spans 14 amino acids. No infections or other immune events were documented during collection. TCRdb keeps only in-frame clones here, not all; method: immunoSEQ multiplex PCR. This sample has some 75,000 clones, with roughly 90% found just once. The sequencing input was blood. The sequence was collected from a person aged 18-70 years in good health. The chain is built from TRBV5-4 and TRBJ1-2; 7 positions agree with TRBD1. The chain's CDR3 is CASSAWTGNYGYTF. In DNA form, the CDR3 reads TGTGCCAGCAGCGCCTGGACAGGAAACTATGGCTACACCTTC.